At least ten counts were recorded for the clone carrying this T cell receptor beta chain. Antigen: not known. The sample is drawn from a study of early T cells in non-severe SARS-CoV-2 infection. On the study more broadly: The study sequenced bulk RNA from unsorted whole blood, with chains unpaired.

Individual cDNA molecules were tagged with unique molecular identifiers, the study reported. One entry per CDR3 protein results from TCRdb running MiXCR on the 5' RACE reads. The sample holds about 48,000 distinct CDR3 sequences, roughly 5% seen once. Study conclusions and caveats: Matches to VDJdb favored anti-spike CD8 responses and missed private and CD4 specificities.

Trimming cost V 4 bases and J 7 bases; bases outside gene matches: 4. CDR1 and CDR2 (germline): MNHNS, SASEGT. There are 14 residues in the CDR3. The chain is built from TRBV6-1 and TRBJ2-1; 10 bases agree with TRBD2. The specimen comprised whole blood, sampled at baseline. The sequence was obtained from an adult who was a healthcare worker with PCR-confirmed SARS-CoV-2 infection or an uninfected control (not recorded which). This CDR3 reads CASSVLAGANEQFF. CDR3 in DNA: TGTGCCAGCAGTGTCCTAGCGGGAGCTAATGAGCAGTTCTTC.